Following are 29 T cell receptor beta chains from one sample sequenced in a study of cytomegalovirus exposure and HLA in healthy donors. Some clones are missing from TCRdb's copy, which holds only in-frame ones; the method was immunoSEQ multiplex PCR. The data hold approximately 170,000 clones, with about 85% observed a single time. The material sequenced was PBMCs. The receptors here all came from a man aged 18 to 30 in good health and CMV-seropositive.

This clone was seen just once. The chain couples TRBV27 to TRBJ2-7; 7 nucleotides line up with TRBD2. CDR1 MNHEY and CDR2 SMNVEV come from the germline V gene (reference sequence). V lost 6 bases and J lost 0; bases outside the gene matches: 11. This CDR3 is built from 16 residues. CDR3 sequence reads: CASSRGTASGSYEQYF. Here the CDR3 DNA reads TGTGCCAGCAGCCGCGGGACGGCTAGCGGCTCCTACGAGCAGTACTTC.

The rearrangement uses TRBV29-1 and TRBJ1-2; D uncertain. The CDR3 length is 13 residues. The germline V gene encodes CDR1 SQVTM and CDR2 ANQGSEA. Trimming removed 4 bases at V and 8 bases at J, with 17 bases between. The CDR3 bases are TGCAGCGTTGTTTCCCGGGAGGGTAAGGGCTACACCTTC. Translated, it gives CSVVSREGKGYTF.

This clone has at least ten counts. The rearrangement uses TRBV11-2 and TRBJ2-7, with 11 bases fitting TRBD2. This CDR3 is built from 13 residues. J lost 5 bases, V lost 7 bases, and 4 bases had no gene match. From germline, CDR1 is SGHAT and CDR2 FQNNGV. The CDR3 is CASTLTSGNEQYF. As DNA, the CDR3 is TGTGCCAGCACCCTGACTAGCGGGAACGAGCAGTACTTC.

The count of this clone is one. This rearrangement joins TRBV5-1 to TRBJ1-4; 10 nucleotides match TRBD1. Germline CDR1 and CDR2: SGHRS and YFSETQ. The CDR3 length is 15 residues. Trimming took 6 bases from V and 2 from J; bases not matched to a gene: 4. The CDR3 DNA sequence: TGCGCCAGCAAGACGACAGGGGGCACTAATGAAAAACTGTTTTTT. Amino acids: CASKTTGGTNEKLFF.

The chain couples TRBV5-1 to TRBJ2-1; D possibly corresponds to TRBD2 (6 bases). The CDR3 runs 16 residues. V shed 4 bases and J shed 5 bases, with 19 bases lying between them. The germline CDR1 and CDR2 sequences are SGHRS and YFSETQ. The CDR3 DNA is TGCGCCAGCAGCCCTCGCCCGGGGGTTCAGAACAATGAGCAGTTCTTC. Residues: CASSPRPGVQNNEQFF.

To note about this clone: A much larger clone lies one base from this, so it may be a read error. Different DNA sequences within this sample yield the same CDR3. The rearrangement joins TRBV13 to TRBJ2-7, with no clear D. The CDR3 runs 15 residues. CDR1 and CDR2 from the germline V gene are PRHDT and FYEKMQ (reference sequence). The germline V and J ends were trimmed by 5 bases and 2 bases, with 16 bases remaining between them. CDR3 sequence: CASSDRTRLTYEQYF. The CDR3 bases are TGTGCCAGCAGCGACCGAACCAGGCTCACCTACGAGCAGTACTTC.

This chain connects TRBV18 to TRBJ1-2; D is perhaps TRBD1 (5 bases). Germline V lookup: CDR1 KGHSH, CDR2 LQKENI. V dropped 6 bases and J dropped 1 base, with 9 bases sitting between them. The CDR3 has 13 residues. As DNA, the CDR3 is TGTGCCAGCTCCGACAGCTTTAACTATGGCTACACCTTC. This encodes CASSDSFNYGYTF.

The J gene is TRBJ2-7, the V gene TRBV7-9; D perhaps matches TRBD1 (6 bases). The V and J ends lost 5 bases and 2 bases respectively, with 13 bases between them. From germline, CDR1 is SEHNR and CDR2 FQNEAQ (reference sequence). This CDR3 has 14 residues. The CDR3 spells CASSPGDKPYEQYF. CDR3 in DNA: TGTGCCAGCAGCCCCGGGGACAAACCCTACGAGCAGTACTTC.

This chain links TRBV30 with TRBJ2-1, with a possible D match to TRBD2 (5 bases). V was pared by 3 bases and J by 7 bases, with 10 bases between. Germline V gene lookup returns CDR1 GTSNPN and CDR2 SVGIG (reference sequence). This CDR3 is built from 12 residues. The CDR3 DNA is TGTGCCTGGAGGCGGGTCTGGAATGAGCAGTTCTTC. Amino acids: CAWRRVWNEQFF.

V and J are TRBV5-5 and TRBJ2-1; D unclear. Trimming stripped 7 bases from V and 6 bases from J, with 11 bases between. The germline V gene has CDR1 SGHKS and CDR2 YYEKEE (reference sequence). CDR3 length: 12 residues. This CDR3 is CASYQLTNEQFF. The CDR3 nucleotides read TGTGCCAGCTATCAACTCACCAATGAGCAGTTCTTC. The full variable domain, with the rest looked up from reference TRBV5-5 and TRBJ2-1, is DAGVTQSPTHLIKTRGQQVTLRCSPISGHKSVSWYQQVLGQGPQFIFQYYEKEERGRGNFPDRFSARQFPNYSSELNVNALLLGDSALYLCASYQLTNEQFFGPGTRLTVL.

V gene TRBV11-3 combines with J gene TRBJ2-1, with 11 bases that match TRBD2. The CDR3 sequence is 15 residues long. Unmatched junction bases numbered 4, after V lost 5 bases and J lost 4 bases. Per the germline V gene, CDR1 is SGHNT and CDR2 is YENEEA. The CDR3 DNA sequence: TGTGCCAGCAGCCTGGGACTAGCGGAGTACAATGAGCAGTTCTTC. This sequence encodes CASSLGLAEYNEQFF.

This clone has a single count. The chain has TRBV28 and TRBJ2-1, with 8 bases fitting TRBD1. Germline assignment: CDR1 MDHEN and CDR2 SYDVKM. This CDR3 has 16 residues. The V segment lost 1 base and the J segment 5 bases; nucleotides outside the gene matches: 7. This CDR3 is CASSLLGAGGNNEQFF. CDR3 DNA sequence: TGTGCCAGCAGTTTATTAGGGGCAGGGGGCAACAATGAGCAGTTCTTC.

The chain joins TRBV27 to TRBJ2-7, with a tentative D call TRBD1 (5 bases). Deletions cut 0 bases from V and 3 bases from J, with 9 bases between. Germline-derived CDR1 and CDR2 are MNHEY and SMNVEV (reference sequence). The CDR3 has 14 residues. As DNA, the CDR3 is TGTGCCAGCAGTTTATCGGGCAGGGACTACGAGCAGTACTTC. Its protein is CASSLSGRDYEQYF.

The rearrangement links TRBV5-1 to TRBJ2-7; 8 nucleotides align to TRBD1. Germline V gene lookup returns CDR1 SGHRS and CDR2 YFSETQ. The V segment lost 2 bases and the J segment 5 bases; nucleotides outside the gene matches: 3. This CDR3 spans 13 amino acids. The CDR3, as DNA: TGCGCCAGCAGCTTATTGGGACAGGACGAGCAGTACTTC. This gives the protein CASSLLGQDEQYF.

The chain uses TRBV15 and TRBJ2-7; D might be TRBD1 (5 bases). The CDR3 covers 13 residues. CDR1 and CDR2 from the germline V gene are LNHNV and YYDKDF (reference sequence). V was shortened by 5 bases and J by 4 bases, with 12 bases between the two germline ends. The CDR3 spells CATSETDRYEQYF. In nucleotides, the CDR3 is TGTGCCACCAGCGAGACAGACCGTTACGAGCAGTACTTC.

The chain links TRBV27 to TRBJ1-5; TRBD1 matches at 9 bases. CDR1 and CDR2 from the germline V gene are MNHEY and SMNVEV (reference sequence). CDR3 length equals 16 residues. Germline trimming cut 2 bases from V and 5 bases from J; bases unmatched to any gene: 7. In DNA form, the CDR3 reads TGTGCCAGCAGTTTAGACGGACAGGGGATCTATCAGCCCCAGCATTTT. Amino acid sequence: CASSLDGQGIYQPQHF.

The chain is built from TRBV4-1 and TRBJ1-1; 8 bases agree with TRBD1. The CDR3 is made up of 13 amino acids. Germline V gives CDR1 MGHRA, CDR2 YSYEKL. The junction had 7 bases not matched to a gene; V was cut back by 2 bases and J by 11 bases. The CDR3 region has the DNA TGCGCCAGCAGCCAATTAGGACAGGGAGCGGCTTTCTTT. Amino acid sequence: CASSQLGQGAAFF.

This clone has a single count. This rearrangement joins TRBV5-8 to TRBJ1-2, with D hard to call. V gave up 1 base and J gave up 3 bases, with 13 bases separating them. CDR1 and CDR2 (germline): SGHTS, YDEGEE. This CDR3 is 15 amino acids long. The CDR3 nucleotides read TGTGCCAGCAGCTTGTTGGGCAGCCCTTACTATGGCTACACCTTC. Its translation: CASSLLGSPYYGYTF.

The chain employs TRBV4-1 and TRBJ1-1, with D possibly matching TRBD1 (6 bases). Trimming stripped 4 bases from V and 0 bases from J, with 15 bases between. The CDR3 covers 16 residues. CDR1 and CDR2 (germline): MGHRA, YSYEKL. CDR3 bases: TGCGCCAGCAGCCCGATCATTAGGACAGTGAACACTGAAGCTTTCTTT. Residues: CASSPIIRTVNTEAFF.

On this clone itself: The junction and the germline gene differ at one end; a read error may be behind it. The rearrangement joins TRBV7-7 to TRBJ2-5; D perhaps matches TRBD1 (5 bases). CDR3 length equals 14 residues. The germline gives CDR1 SSHAT, CDR2 FNYEAQ (reference sequence). This CDR3 reads CASSRQLMQETQYF. The CDR3 DNA reads TGTGCTAGCAGCCGACAGTTAATGCAAGAGACCCAGTACTTC. Full variable domain (remainder filled in from reference TRBV7-7 and TRBJ2-5): GAGVSQSPRYKVTKRGQDVTLRCDPISSHATLYWYQQALGQGPEFLTYFNYEAQPDKSGLPSDRFSAERPEGSISTLTIQRTEQRDSAMYRCASSRQLMQETQYFGPGTRLLVL.

This clone was observed a single time. The CDR3 nucleotides are TGTGCCAGCTCACCAGGGGGGGAACGCAATCAGCCCCAGCATTTT. Its protein is CASSPGGERNQPQHF. V and J are TRBV18 and TRBJ1-5, with D tentatively TRBD1 (5 bases). The CDR3 extends over 15 amino acids. CDR1 and CDR2 (germline): KGHSH, LQKENI. The germline V and J ends were trimmed by 2 bases and 2 bases, with 10 bases remaining between them.

The V gene is TRBV7-3, the J gene TRBJ2-5, with a tentative D call TRBD1 (5 bases). The CDR3 consists of 13 residues. The germline CDR1 and CDR2 sequences are SGHTA and FQGTGA. V was clipped by 8 bases and J by 9 bases, with 19 bases between them. The CDR3 loop reads CASALGPRLAQYF. The CDR3 nucleotides read TGTGCCAGCGCATTGGGGCCCCGGTTGGCCCAGTACTTC.

The chain recombines TRBV28 with TRBJ2-2; 10 bases match TRBD2. The J segment lost 4 bases and the V segment lost 7 bases, leaving 3 bases of the junction unmatched. The CDR3 runs to 14 residues. CDR1 MDHEN and CDR2 SYDVKM come from the germline V gene. Here the CDR3 DNA reads TGTGCCAGCACTAGCGGGAGTCGCACCGGGGAGCTGTTTTTT. This translates into CASTSGSRTGELFF.

This sequence joins TRBV12-5 and TRBJ2-1; 8 bases are a match to TRBD2. The CDR3 is made up of 17 amino acids. V shed 0 bases and J 0 bases; nucleotides not matched to a gene: 4. The germline V gene has CDR1 LGHNT and CDR2 FRNRAP. CDR3 sequence (DNA): TGTGCTAGTGGTTTGGTCTTAGCGGGGAGCTCCTACAATGAGCAGTTCTTC. Translated, it gives CASGLVLAGSSYNEQFF.

The chain recombines TRBV28 with TRBJ1-1, with 8 bases lining up with TRBD1. From germline, CDR1 is MDHEN and CDR2 SYDVKM. V shed 5 bases and J 4 bases; nucleotides not matched to a gene: 9. This CDR3 has 15 amino acids. The CDR3 nucleotides are TGTGCCAGCAGTACAGGAGCCACAGGGGGCACTGAAGCTTTCTTT. Amino acids: CASSTGATGGTEAFF.

J is TRBJ2-7 and V is TRBV7-9, with 11 bases that match TRBD2. Germline CDR1 is SEHNR and CDR2 is FQNEAQ (reference sequence). Unmatched junction bases numbered 2, after V lost 7 bases and J lost 0 bases. CDR3 size: 14 residues. This CDR3 reads CASTGTSGSYEQYF. In nucleotides, the CDR3 is TGTGCCAGCACCGGGACTAGCGGCTCCTACGAGCAGTACTTC.

The chain couples TRBV2 to TRBJ2-1; 9 positions match TRBD1. J lost 0 bases, V lost 4 bases, and 7 bases had no gene match. The V gene's germline CDR1 is SNHLY and CDR2 FYNNEI. This CDR3 spans 17 amino acids. DNA of the CDR3: TGTGCCAGCAGTGGGACAGGGGAATATTTCTCCTACAATGAGCAGTTCTTC. Its protein is CASSGTGEYFSYNEQFF.

The chain links TRBV2 to TRBJ2-3, with D possibly TRBD2 on 6 matching bases. This CDR3 comprises 14 residues. V lost 4 bases and J lost 3, with 11 bases in between. Germline CDR1 reads SNHLY; CDR2 reads FYNNEI. The CDR3 is CASSVTSTTDTQYF. For the CDR3, the DNA is TGTGCCAGCAGTGTAACTAGCACTACAGATACGCAGTATTTT.

Here the CDR3 DNA reads TGTGCCAGCGGTTCCCGTCCTACAGGGCCCTCCACAGATACGCAGTATTTT. Its translation is CASGSRPTGPSTDTQYF. The rearrangement uses TRBV9 and TRBJ2-3; tentatively, D is TRBD1 (6 bases). V was cut by 7 bases and J by 2 bases, with 23 bases left in between. The CDR3 consists of 17 residues. Looked up from germline, CDR1 is SGDLS and CDR2 is YYNGEE. The complete variable domain, with remaining parts taken from reference TRBV9 and TRBJ2-3, reads DSGVTQTPKHLITATGQRVTLRCSPRSGDLSVYWYQQSLDQGLQFLIQYYNGEERAKGNILERFSAQQFPDLHSELNLSSLELGDSALYFCASGSRPTGPSTDTQYFGPGTRLTVL.